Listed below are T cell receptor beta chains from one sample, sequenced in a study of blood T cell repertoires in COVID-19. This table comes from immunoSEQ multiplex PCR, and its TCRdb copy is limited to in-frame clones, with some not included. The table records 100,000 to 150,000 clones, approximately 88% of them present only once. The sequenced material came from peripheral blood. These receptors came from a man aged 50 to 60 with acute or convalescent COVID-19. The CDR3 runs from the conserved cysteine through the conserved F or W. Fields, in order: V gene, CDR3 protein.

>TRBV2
CASRTGQNYGYTF
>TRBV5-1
CASSEGAYNEQFF
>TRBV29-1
CSVGTGNNQPQHF
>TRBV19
CASSMGASGRVQFF
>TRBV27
CASSRTSGTYEQYF
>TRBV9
CASSGQHTEAFF
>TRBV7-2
CASSLGGQSQGYTF
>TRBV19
CASSIDRRGRFGYTF
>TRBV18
CASSPGQTNSGANVLTF
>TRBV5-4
CASSLGGTSGGAQETQYF
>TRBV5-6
CASSLEKGRDEAFF
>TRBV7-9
CASSLDRDRGWNQPQHF
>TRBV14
CASSRDSHGTQYF
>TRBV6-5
CASSRNRGLTDTQYF
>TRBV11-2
CASSGSVGDVTQYF
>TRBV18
CASSPIKSRDYQPQHF
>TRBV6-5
CASGSGQTTGGELFF
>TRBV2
CASSGGSGIWADTQYF
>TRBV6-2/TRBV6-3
CASSYPLAGPNTGELFF
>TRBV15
CATSIRQGGGQPQHF
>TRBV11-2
CASSPDRGTPVTF
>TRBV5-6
CASIQGLADVLTF
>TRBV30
CAWNLGVASGNTIYF
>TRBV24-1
CATSEGGFNQPQHF
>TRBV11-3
CASSINTGGEQFF
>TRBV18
CASAGLSTDTQYF
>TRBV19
CASSPAAQGLGGYTF
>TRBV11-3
CASSAGQSTGELFF
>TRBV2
CASSEEGIYGYTF
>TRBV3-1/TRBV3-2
CASSQPGTGFGNTIYF
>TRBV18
CASSPTRDRFSEAFF
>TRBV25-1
CASSPLGRKQETQYF
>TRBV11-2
CASSFGQTYEQYF
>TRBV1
CTSSQGTGVCYNEQFF
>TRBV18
CASSPNAGSYEQYF
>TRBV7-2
CASSEGQLGHTEAFF
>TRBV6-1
CASSETRSYNEQFF
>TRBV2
CASSETVSNQPQHF
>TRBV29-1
CSVEKAAGGTGELFF
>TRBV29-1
CSVEGAGGDTQYF
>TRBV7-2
CASKPVTGQLKAFF
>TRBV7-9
CASSSAGSGTEAFF
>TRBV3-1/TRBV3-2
CASSQDPLGARGYTF
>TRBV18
CASSPGGLLYEQYF
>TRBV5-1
CASSLGGLGNEQFF
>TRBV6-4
CASSEGETREQFF
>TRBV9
CASSGSLRGNNSPLHF
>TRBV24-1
CATSDSTSGRGETQYF
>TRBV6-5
CASSYSTGTGYGYTF
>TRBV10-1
CASSQRLAGSDEQYF
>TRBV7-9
CASSPQGGGYTF
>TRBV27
CASSYIPDQPQHF
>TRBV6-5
CASRQTGVGYGYTF
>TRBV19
CASSPSGFSGTEAFF